This T cell receptor beta chain was observed in a study of spatial heterogeneity in lung cancer. Findings of the study overall: Alpha chains reached an estimated coverage of about 7% of tumor T cells, and beta chains approximately 12%. In tumors, expanded intratumoral alpha and beta TCR counts tracked mutation counts. There was tracking of ubiquitous and regional nonsynonymous mutations by the respective counts of ubiquitous and regional expanded TCRs.

Each TCR cDNA molecule carried a unique molecular identifier. TCRdb called the 5' RACE reads again in MiXCR, with one record for every CDR3 protein. The table lists 100,000 to 110,000 distinct CDR3 sequences, nearly 4.5% of them singletons. Stated time point: sample taken at primary tumor resection. From tumor, nontumor lung or frozen PBMC, whole RNA was taken unsorted for sequencing. The germline V gene encodes CDR1 KGHSY and CDR2 FQNENV. This CDR3 region has 14 residues. The V and J ends lost 2 bases and 6 bases respectively, with 11 bases between them. This clonotype appeared many times. Its specificity is unknown.

This clonotype was obtained from a male donor with early-stage non-small cell lung cancer. The input for sequencing was lung tumor tissue, taken at surgery. This chain joins TRBV16 and TRBJ2-4; D possibly corresponds to TRBD2 (7 bases). The CDR3: CASSQAGEGNIQYF. The CDR3 DNA is TGTGCCAGCAGCCAAGCAGGGGAGGGAAACATTCAGTACTTC.